This T cell receptor (beta chain) appears in the sequencing data of a study of CD8 T cells in Susac syndrome. CDR3 length equals 15 residues. The V gene's germline CDR1 is MGHRA and CDR2 YSYEKL. V lost 2 bases to trimming and J lost 3 bases, with 13 bases between them. An input of roughly 0.5 to 1 ug of RNA was subjected to reverse transcription using random hexamers. TCRdb independently ran MiXCR on the immunoSEQ multiplex PCR reads; one entry per CDR3 protein. The sample holds about 400,000 distinct CDR3 sequences, 85% seen once. Sequencing was performed on CD8+ T cells from PBMCs. The rearrangement uses TRBV4-1 and TRBJ1-1; D is ambiguous. This receptor was taken from a human donor with multiple sclerosis. The CDR3 DNA sequence: TGCGCCAGCAGCCAAAGACTGGGAGACTACACTGAAGCTTTCTTT. Its protein is CASSQRLGDYTEAFF.